Reported below is one TCR beta chain. The antigen remains unidentified. Method: immunoSEQ multiplex PCR; TCRdb's copy keeps in-frame clones and lacks some. The repertoire holds about 66,000 clones, with about 90% as singletons. The data are from a study of OX40 agonist ivuxolimab in advanced cancers. Study-level points and caveats: Expanded clones were, on average, more numerous among CD8+ T cells than CD4+.

The CDR3 runs 16 residues. The ends were cut back, 1 base at V and 2 bases at J, with 14 bases in the middle. Germline CDR1 is SGHTA and CDR2 is FQGNSA. Sample: CD4+ or CD8+ T cells sorted from blood, taken in a trial of the OX40 agonist ivuxolimab. This sequence joins TRBV7-2 and TRBJ2-5; tentative D call: TRBD1 (5 bases). The source is an adult with an advanced solid tumor such as melanoma, head and neck, liver or kidney cancer. CDR3 coding DNA: TGTGCCAGCAGCTTAGGGAACAGGAACTGGCAAGAGACCCAGTACTTC. This gives the protein CASSLGNRNWQETQYF.